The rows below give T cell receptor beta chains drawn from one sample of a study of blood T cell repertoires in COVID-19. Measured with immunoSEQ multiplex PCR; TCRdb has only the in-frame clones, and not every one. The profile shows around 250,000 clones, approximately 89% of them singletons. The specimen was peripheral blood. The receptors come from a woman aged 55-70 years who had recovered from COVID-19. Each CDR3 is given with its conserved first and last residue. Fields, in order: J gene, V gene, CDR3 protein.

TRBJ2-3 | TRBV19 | CASRAGADTQYF
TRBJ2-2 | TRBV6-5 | CASSYRGGAGTGELFF
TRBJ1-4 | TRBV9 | CASSVGVGANEKLFF
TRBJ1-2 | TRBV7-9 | CASSLGADSVAF
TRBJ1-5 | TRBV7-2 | CASSFQGAGQPQHF
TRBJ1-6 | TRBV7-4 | CASSSRSGQGRSPLHF
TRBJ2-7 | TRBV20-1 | CSASLAGTREQYF
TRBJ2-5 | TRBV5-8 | CASSLAGGETQYF
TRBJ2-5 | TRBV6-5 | CASSFLVGQRETQYF
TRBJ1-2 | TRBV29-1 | CSVRTEGVYGYTF
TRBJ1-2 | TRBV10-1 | CASILRNYGYTF
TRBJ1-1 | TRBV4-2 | CASSQGGGSIEAFF
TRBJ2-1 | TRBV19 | CATHDRGSSYNEQFF
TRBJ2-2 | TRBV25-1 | CASRGQGGGSGELFF
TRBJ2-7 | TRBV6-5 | CASSSTPGTILEQYF
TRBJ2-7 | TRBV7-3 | CASSPDRGSEQYF
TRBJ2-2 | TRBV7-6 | CASSLQGGNTGELFF
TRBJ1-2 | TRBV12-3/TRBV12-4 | CASSLGGGYTF
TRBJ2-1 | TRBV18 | CASSPTRDNEQFF
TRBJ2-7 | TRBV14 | CASSRDRISTYEQYF
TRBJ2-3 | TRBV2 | CASSEGGGPTQYF
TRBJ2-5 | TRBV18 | CASSRFLEQRGFQETQYF
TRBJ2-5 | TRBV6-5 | CASSSGLPPSQYF
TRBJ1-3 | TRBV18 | CASSPNSSGNTIYF
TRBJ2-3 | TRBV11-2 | CASSLALASRRDTQYF
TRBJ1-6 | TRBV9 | CASSVEARNSPLHF
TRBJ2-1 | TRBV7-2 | CASSTLAGGRYNEQFF
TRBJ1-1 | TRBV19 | CASSIDGYTEAFF
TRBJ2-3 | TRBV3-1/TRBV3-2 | CASSRRGLPRTDTQYF
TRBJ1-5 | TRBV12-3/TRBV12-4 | CASRDSRQPQHF
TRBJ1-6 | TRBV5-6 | CASSLGGLVFTSPLHF
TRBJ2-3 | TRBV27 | CASSRTSGGTQYF
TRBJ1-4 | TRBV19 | CASSRSGQGNEKLFF
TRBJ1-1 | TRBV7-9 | CASSLGEGRNTEAFF
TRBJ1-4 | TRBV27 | CASSQWGDEKLFF
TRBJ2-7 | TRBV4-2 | CASSQDGSGGAWAYEQYF
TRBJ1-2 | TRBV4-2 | CASSQGTRYGYTF
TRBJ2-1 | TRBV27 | CASTRDRSYNEQFF
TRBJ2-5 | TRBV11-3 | CASSPGSGRVGETQYF
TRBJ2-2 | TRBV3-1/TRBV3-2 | CASTLGWGGVTGELFF
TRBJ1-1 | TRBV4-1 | CASSQDPLRPLAFF
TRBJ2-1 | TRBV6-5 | CASVAGGVSYNEQFF
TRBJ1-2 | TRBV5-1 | CASSPSGGIYGYTF
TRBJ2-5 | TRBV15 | CATSRAGREETQYF
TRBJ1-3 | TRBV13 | CASTPGTPYSGNTIYF
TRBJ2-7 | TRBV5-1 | CASSLLLGTGPSSYEQYF
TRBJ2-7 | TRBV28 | CASTPTGSPYEQYF
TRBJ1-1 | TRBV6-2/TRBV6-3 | CASSYTRTGRTEAFF
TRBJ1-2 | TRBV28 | CASSPAGVTYGYTF
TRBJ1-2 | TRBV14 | CASSQTGSANYGYTF
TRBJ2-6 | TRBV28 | CASSLTTVSGANVLTF
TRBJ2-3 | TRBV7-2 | CASSLTSPSTDTQYF
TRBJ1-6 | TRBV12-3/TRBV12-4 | CASSLESNSPLHF